The 20 T cell receptor beta chains given below trace back to one sample, sequenced in a study of CD8 T cells in ankylosing spondylitis. TCRdb called the 5' RACE reads again in MiXCR, with one record for every CDR3 protein. The sample holds roughly 250,000 distinct CDR3 sequences; 8% to 11% are singletons and the top ten take about 3%. The sample consisted of blood, either unsorted or a sorted T cell fraction (not recorded which). These receptors all come from a male donor with ankylosing spondylitis or in good health (not recorded which).

This clonotype was seen more than once but under ten times. The gene calls are TRBV2 and TRBJ2-7; D gene ambiguous. With 1 base removed from V and 6 bases from J, the gap between germline ends came to 16 bases. The CDR3 runs 15 residues. Germline V gene lookup returns CDR1 SNHLY and CDR2 FYNNEI. CDR3 DNA sequence: TGTGCCAGCAGTGAAGGGGCCGTCGCCCCGGGCGAGCAGTACTTC. Protein: CASSEGAVAPGEQYF.

The chain couples TRBV20-1 to TRBJ1-5; D not resolved. The V end lost 6 bases, the J end lost 6 bases, and 24 bases lay between the germline ends. The CDR3 runs to 16 residues. CDR1 is DFQATT, CDR2 SNEGSKA, per germline (reference sequence). The CDR3 DNA sequence: TGCAGTGCAGCGGACCTAATCTCCCCACGGACTCAGCCCCAGCATTTT. Translating it yields CSAADLISPRTQPQHF.

This clonotype was recorded many times. The chain joins TRBV12-3 or TRBV12-4 to TRBJ1-1; D not resolved. The CDR3 totals 14 residues. V was pared by 3 bases and J by 1 base, with 9 bases between. The CDR3 region is CASSFSVRNTEAFF. Here the CDR3 DNA reads TGTGCCAGCAGTTTCTCGGTCCGGAACACTGAAGCTTTCTTT.

This clonotype was picked up many times. V is TRBV4-1 and J is TRBJ1-2; tentatively, D is TRBD1 (5 bases). Germline CDR1 and CDR2: MGHRA and YSYEKL. The CDR3 is 19 residues long. V lost 4 bases and J 4 bases, leaving 28 bases between the germline ends. The CDR3 region has the DNA TGCGCCAGCAGCCCCTACCTGGGGCAGGGAGGTGGGGGAGCCTATGGCTACACCTTC. Translated, it gives CASSPYLGQGGGGAYGYTF.

The chain recombines TRBV6-1 with TRBJ2-7, with a possible D match to TRBD1 (5 bases). The V gene's germline CDR1 is MNHNS and CDR2 SASEGT. The CDR3 extends over 14 amino acids. V dropped 5 bases and J dropped 0 bases, with 11 bases sitting between them. This chain's CDR3 is CASSPYRSSYEQYF. The CDR3 DNA reads as TGTGCCAGCAGTCCATACAGGAGCTCCTACGAGCAGTACTTC.

This clonotype was seen ten or more times. The chain has TRBV10-3 and TRBJ1-4, with D uncertain. Per the germline V gene, CDR1 is ENHRY and CDR2 is SYGVKD. Trimming shortened V by 8 bases and J by 4 bases, and 8 bases separated the two germline ends. There are 12 residues in the CDR3. The CDR3 sequence is CAIGGVNEKLFF. The CDR3 nucleotides are TGTGCCATCGGAGGAGTTAATGAAAAACTGTTTTTT.

This clonotype was counted only a few times. In DNA, the CDR3 is TGCGCCAGCAGCTTGGTGCCCCAGGGTACCGGGGAGCTGTTTTTT. The encoded protein is CASSLVPQGTGELFF. V is TRBV5-1 and J is TRBJ2-2; D possibly corresponds to TRBD1 (5 bases). Per the germline V gene, CDR1 is SGHRS and CDR2 is YFSETQ. The CDR3 is 15 residues long. V lost 0 bases and J 5 bases, leaving 11 bases between the germline ends.

This sequence joins TRBV20-1 and TRBJ1-1; tentative D call: TRBD1 (5 bases). Per germline, CDR1 DFQATT and CDR2 SNEGSKA (reference sequence). There are 14 residues in the CDR3. The V end lost 1 base, the J end lost 9 bases, and 18 bases lay between the germline ends. The CDR3 is CSARVGADSSQAFF. CDR3 nucleotides: TGCAGTGCTAGAGTTGGGGCCGACAGTTCGCAAGCTTTCTTT.

This clonotype was detected ten times or more. The V call is TRBV15, the J call TRBJ2-3; D call uncertain. The CDR3 has 15 residues. Germline V gene lookup returns CDR1 LNHNV and CDR2 YYDKDF (reference sequence). Trimming pared 4 bases from V and 0 bases from J, leaving 11 bases between. CDR3 sequence: CATSIGVKSTDTQYF. Here the CDR3 DNA reads TGTGCCACCAGCATAGGTGTAAAGAGCACAGATACGCAGTATTTT.

This clonotype was picked up many times. The chain carries TRBV20-1 and TRBJ2-3; D is unclear. CDR3 size: 13 residues. V was clipped by 0 bases and J by 8 bases, with 12 bases between them. In germline, CDR1 is DFQATT, CDR2 SNEGSKA (reference sequence). CDR3 DNA: TGCAGTGCTAGAGATCTTTACGATCCTACGCAGTATTTT. It codes for CSARDLYDPTQYF.

This clonotype was detected ten times or more. The chain is built from TRBV5-1 and TRBJ2-1; no firm D call. Trimming removed 0 bases at V and 0 bases at J, with 7 bases between. The length of the CDR3 is 15 residues. The germline gives CDR1 SGHRS, CDR2 YFSETQ. The DNA for the CDR3 is TGCGCCAGCAGCTTGGAATCTAGCTCCTACAATGAGCAGTTCTTC. This encodes CASSLESSSYNEQFF.

This clonotype was detected many times. The CDR3 coding sequence is TGTGCCAGCATCCCCCTCGGGGGAGAGACCCAGTACTTC. It yields the protein CASIPLGGETQYF. This rearrangement joins TRBV7-2 to TRBJ2-5; a weak D match, TRBD2 (6 bases). Germline lookup yields CDR1 SGHTA and CDR2 FQGNSA. The V end was cut by 7 bases, the J end by 4 bases, with 13 bases between. The length of the CDR3 is 13 residues.

The rearrangement joins TRBV4-1 to TRBJ1-5; TRBD1 agrees at 8 bases. Per the germline V gene, CDR1 is MGHRA and CDR2 is YSYEKL. The V and J ends lost 2 bases and 9 bases, in that order; junction bases with no gene match: 9. The CDR3 has 15 residues. The CDR3 region is CASSQRMTGDWPQHF. CDR3 DNA sequence: TGCGCCAGCAGCCAAAGGATGACAGGGGACTGGCCCCAGCATTTT.

V and J are TRBV30 and TRBJ2-7; D is undetermined. The CDR3 has 12 amino acids. CDR1 GTSNPN and CDR2 SVGIG come from the germline V gene (reference sequence). Trimming took 8 bases from V and 2 from J, leaving 13 bases between them. The CDR3 here is CAVKSSPYEQYF. The CDR3 DNA sequence: TGTGCCGTGAAAAGTTCCCCCTACGAGCAGTACTTC. Full variable domain (missing parts from reference TRBV30 and TRBJ2-7): SQTIHQWPATLVQPVGSPLSLECTVEGTSNPNLYWYRQAAGRGLQLLFYSVGIGQISSEVPQNLSASRPQDRQFILSSKKLLLSDSGFYLCAVKSSPYEQYFGPGTRLTVT.

The V and J genes are TRBV20-1 and TRBJ1-2, with D hard to call. Trimming removed 2 bases at V and 2 bases at J, with 9 bases between. This CDR3 has 13 residues. CDR1 DFQATT and CDR2 SNEGSKA come from the germline V gene (reference sequence). The chain's CDR3 is CSARNSQNYGYTF. DNA of the CDR3: TGCAGTGCTAGAAACAGCCAAAACTATGGCTACACCTTC.

This rearrangement joins TRBV3-1 to TRBJ2-1; 8 nucleotides match TRBD2. V shed 4 bases and J 10 bases; nucleotides not matched to a gene: 6. Germline V gives CDR1 LGHDT, CDR2 YNNKEL (reference sequence). The CDR3 is 13 amino acids. In nucleotides, the CDR3 is TGTGCCAGCAGCCCCTTTTTAGCGGGAGAGCAGTTCTTC. Amino acids: CASSPFLAGEQFF.

This clonotype was counted at least ten times. This sequence joins TRBV5-1 and TRBJ1-1; D is undetermined. The CDR3 is 15 residues long. The V end lost 2 bases, the J end lost 0 bases, and 11 bases lay between the germline ends. Per germline, CDR1 SGHRS and CDR2 YFSETQ. The CDR3 loop is CASSLGGGMNTEAFF. CDR3 DNA sequence: TGCGCCAGCAGCTTAGGAGGAGGCATGAACACTGAAGCTTTCTTT. The whole variable domain, filled in from reference TRBV5-1 and TRBJ1-1, reads KAGVTQTPRYLIKTRGQQVTLSCSPISGHRSVSWYQQTPGQGLQFLFEYFSETQRNKGNFPGRFSGRQFSNSRSEMNVSTLELGDSALYLCASSLGGGMNTEAFFGQGTRLTVV.

This clonotype appeared many times. The chain combines TRBV12-3 or TRBV12-4 with TRBJ1-1; possible D gene TRBD1, 6 bases. The length of the CDR3 is 14 residues. Trimming took off 5 bases at V and 4 bases at J, with 14 bases between the two ends. CDR3 sequence (DNA): TGTGCCAGCAGTCCAACAGGGTTTGGCACTGAAGCTTTCTTT. It specifies CASSPTGFGTEAFF.

This clonotype showed up many times. The chain has TRBV12-3 or TRBV12-4 and TRBJ1-5; D is ambiguous. The CDR3 is 11 amino acids. With 1 base removed from V and 6 bases from J, the gap between germline ends came to 1 base. In nucleotides, the CDR3 is TGTGCCAGCAGTTTAGTTCAGCCCCAGCATTTT. Amino acid sequence: CASSLVQPQHF.

This clonotype was found many times. The J gene is TRBJ1-1, the V gene TRBV12-3 or TRBV12-4; D ambiguous. The length of the CDR3 is 13 residues. V lost 3 bases, J lost 3 bases, and 8 bases lay in between. CDR3 sequence reads: CASSFGPDTEAFF. The CDR3 DNA reads as TGTGCCAGCAGTTTTGGGCCGGACACTGAAGCTTTCTTT.